One and the same sample provided the 23 T cell receptor beta chains below, sequenced in a study of identical twins. TCRdb independently ran MiXCR on the 5' RACE reads; one entry per CDR3 protein. In the table there are 400,000 to 550,000 distinct CDR3 sequences, 20% to 25% of which are singletons. A further study also used this sample, focusing on T cells expressing NK-cell markers.

Material for sequencing was CD4+ T cells sorted from blood. The receptors come from a young woman in good health.

This clonotype has a handful of counts. The chain joins TRBV20-1 to TRBJ2-1; D gene ambiguous. V was cut by 6 bases and J by 6 bases, with 15 bases left in between. Germline V CDR1 and CDR2: DFQATT, SNEGSKA (reference sequence). The CDR3 loop spans 13 amino acids. The CDR3 is CSAPPSLGNEQFF. As DNA, the CDR3 is TGCAGTGCCCCCCCCTCACTGGGCAATGAGCAGTTCTTC.

This clonotype was counted only a few times. The J gene is TRBJ2-1, the V gene TRBV29-1, with 10 nucleotides matching TRBD2. Trimming cost V 6 bases and J 14 bases; bases outside gene matches: 4. The CDR3 is made up of 10 amino acids. Germline-derived CDR1 and CDR2 are SQVTM and ANQGSEA. In DNA form, the CDR3 reads TGCAGCGTCACTAGCGGGATCAAGTTCTTC. Protein product: CSVTSGIKFF.

This chain links TRBV18 with TRBJ1-5, with a tentative D call TRBD1 (6 bases). V lost 4 bases and J 6 bases, leaving 10 bases between the germline ends. From germline, CDR1 is KGHSH and CDR2 LQKENI. The CDR3 sequence is 13 residues long. The chain's CDR3 is CASSLQDSQPQHF. The CDR3 DNA follows: TGTGCCAGCTCACTTCAGGACAGTCAGCCCCAGCATTTT. The full variable domain, its missing parts supplied by reference TRBV18 and TRBJ1-5, is NAGVMQNPRHLVRRRGQEARLRCSPMKGHSHVYWYRQLPEEGLKFMVYLQKENIIDESGMPKERFSAEFPKEGPSILRIQQVVRGDSAAYFCASSLQDSQPQHFGDGTRLSIL.

The chain couples TRBV3-1 to TRBJ1-1; D unclear. Trimming removed 3 bases from V and 7 bases from J, with 9 bases in between. CDR3 size: 12 residues. Germline V gene sequence: CDR1 LGHDT, CDR2 YNNKEL (reference sequence). CDR3 bases: TGTGCCAGCAGCCATCTCGAGCGTGAAGCTTTCTTT. Translating it yields CASSHLEREAFF.

V usage is TRBV6-1 and J usage is TRBJ2-7, with D maybe TRBD1 (7 bases). Germline-derived CDR1 and CDR2 are MNHNS and SASEGT. This CDR3 has 13 amino acids. V lost 7 bases, J lost 9 bases, and 19 bases lay in between. This CDR3 reads CASIRGPQGGQYF. DNA of the CDR3: TGTGCCAGCATCCGAGGACCGCAGGGGGGGCAGTACTTC.

With regard to this clonotype: The junction shows a germline mismatch at one end, possibly a read error. In DNA form, the CDR3 reads TGTGCCGCAGGGCGAGACAGAACCTTC. Amino acid sequence: CAAGRDRTF. V gene TRBV5-6 combines with J gene TRBJ2-1; D might be TRBD1 (5 bases). Germline lookup yields CDR1 SGHDT and CDR2 YYEEEE. The CDR3 is 9 residues long.

This clonotype has only a few counts. The genes are TRBV12-3 or TRBV12-4 and TRBJ2-1; the match to TRBD2 covers 12 bases. V lost 6 bases to trimming and J lost 2 bases; unmatched junction nucleotides: 2. This CDR3 comprises 15 residues. The CDR3 DNA sequence: TGTGCCAGCAGGCGGACTAGCGGGGCCTACAATGAGCAGTTCTTC. Protein: CASRRTSGAYNEQFF.

The chain couples TRBV12-3 or TRBV12-4 to TRBJ2-7, with TRBD1 matching 9 bases. The CDR3 has 16 residues. Germline trimming cut 7 bases from V and 1 base from J; bases unmatched to any gene: 11. The CDR3 DNA sequence: TGTGCCAGCACTTTCTATACAGGACAGGGGTCCTACGAGCAGTACTTC. Translated: CASTFYTGQGSYEQYF.

This clonotype was seen only a few times. CDR3 nucleotide sequence: TGTGCCAGCAGTTTGATACCGAGGTCCGGCACCGGGGAGCTGTTTTTT. Protein: CASSLIPRSGTGELFF. V usage is TRBV12-3 or TRBV12-4 and J usage is TRBJ2-2; D remains ambiguous. This CDR3 is built from 16 residues. Trimming left V 3 bases short and J 4 bases short, with 15 bases between.

The chain links TRBV6-6 to TRBJ2-5, with D unclear. The CDR3 covers 12 residues. Germline V gene data show CDR1 as MNHNY and CDR2 as SVGAGI (reference sequence). V was trimmed by 4 bases and J by 9 bases, leaving 12 bases between them. The CDR3 region is CASSSTGLAQYF. The DNA for the CDR3 is TGTGCCAGCAGTTCTACCGGATTGGCCCAGTACTTC.

This clonotype was seen a handful of times. The CDR3 coding sequence is TGCGCCAGCGGTCAAACCGAGCAAGGGGAGACCCAGTACTTC. The encoded protein is CASGQTEQGETQYF. The chain is built from TRBV5-1 and TRBJ2-5; no definite D call. CDR1 is SGHRS and CDR2 is YFSETQ in the germline V gene. The CDR3 has 14 residues. V gave up 7 bases and J gave up 5 bases, with 18 bases separating them.

This clonotype was detected only a few times. The V and J genes are TRBV10-3 and TRBJ1-2; D unclear. The germline CDR1 and CDR2 sequences are ENHRY and SYGVKD. V was pared by 0 bases and J by 2 bases, with 10 bases between. The CDR3 is 15 residues long. This chain's CDR3 is CAISESQRINYGYTF. The CDR3 DNA sequence: TGTGCCATCAGTGAGTCCCAGCGGATAAACTATGGCTACACCTTC.

This clonotype was seen a handful of times. The chain uses TRBV5-4 and TRBJ2-1; D gene ambiguous. The CDR3 loop spans 12 amino acids. V lost 2 bases and J lost 7, with 7 bases in between. Germline CDR1 is SGHNT and CDR2 is YYREEE (reference sequence). This CDR3 is CASSFYENEQFF. CDR3 nucleotides: TGTGCCAGCAGCTTTTATGAAAATGAGCAGTTCTTC.

This clonotype occurred a few times. This sequence joins TRBV3-1 and TRBJ2-7, with D perhaps being TRBD1 or TRBD2 (6 bases each). V was pared by 0 bases and J by 7 bases, with 13 bases between. The CDR3 is 14 residues long. Germline-derived CDR1 and CDR2 are LGHDT and YNNKEL (reference sequence). CDR3 nucleotide sequence: TGTGCCAGCAGCCAAGATGGGGGCCGGGGGGAGCAGTACTTC. This translates into CASSQDGGRGEQYF.

The chain carries TRBV10-1 and TRBJ2-2; TRBD2 aligns across 12 bases. CDR3 length: 16 amino acids. CDR1 is WNHNN, CDR2 SYGVQD, per germline (reference sequence). The ends lost 2 bases at V and 10 bases at J; junction bases unmatched: 8. The CDR3 nucleotides read TGCGCCAGCAGTGAGGGTCGACTAGCGGGAGCAGAGGAGCTGTTTTTT. This translates into CASSEGRLAGAEELFF.

This clonotype was observed a few times. The J gene is TRBJ2-1, the V gene TRBV14; D is possibly TRBD1 or TRBD2 (5 bases each). The germline gives CDR1 SGHDN, CDR2 FVKESK. The CDR3 contains 12 residues. Trimming stripped 4 bases from V and 8 bases from J, with 9 bases between. Here the CDR3 reads CASSPGPHEQFF. DNA for the CDR3: TGTGCCAGCAGCCCGGGACCTCATGAGCAGTTCTTC.

The gene calls are TRBV30 and TRBJ2-7, with TRBD1 matching over 9 bases. Per germline, CDR1 GTSNPN and CDR2 SVGIG (reference sequence). CDR3 size: 16 residues. The J segment lost 5 bases and the V segment lost 0 bases, leaving 11 bases of the junction unmatched. DNA for the CDR3: TGTGCCTGGAGTGTAGGGTGGGGGACAGGGATACACGAGCAGTACTTC. Translation: CAWSVGWGTGIHEQYF.

The chain joins TRBV7-2 to TRBJ2-4; D might be TRBD2 (6 bases). The length of the CDR3 is 14 residues. From germline, CDR1 is SGHTA and CDR2 FQGNSA. V lost 5 bases, J lost 7 bases, and 15 bases lay in between. The CDR3 loop is CASSPSGGVNIQYF. The DNA of the CDR3 is TGTGCCAGCAGCCCTTCTGGCGGGGTTAACATTCAGTACTTC.

This clonotype turned up a few times. V usage is TRBV3-1 and J usage is TRBJ2-3; perhaps D is TRBD1 or TRBD2 (7 bases each). The ends were cut back, 6 bases at V and 6 bases at J, with 13 bases in the middle. Germline lookup yields CDR1 LGHDT and CDR2 YNNKEL (reference sequence). The CDR3 sequence is 13 residues long. The CDR3 here is CASRPGGVDTQYF. CDR3 nucleotide sequence: TGTGCCAGCAGACCAGGGGGGGTGGATACGCAGTATTTT.

The sample holds a few counts of this clonotype. The gene calls are TRBV15 and TRBJ2-1; D gene ambiguous. V was pared by 1 base and J by 8 bases, with 6 bases between. Germline CDR1 is LNHNV and CDR2 is YYDKDF (reference sequence). This CDR3 is built from 12 residues. CDR3 sequence reads: CATSRGTYEQFF. The CDR3 DNA sequence: TGTGCCACCAGCAGAGGAACTTATGAGCAGTTCTTC. Using reference TRBV15 and TRBJ2-1 for the parts outside the CDR3, the full variable domain is DAMVIQNPRYQVTQFGKPVTLSCSQTLNHNVMYWYQQKSSQAPKLLFHYYDKDFNNEADTPDNFQSRRPNTSFCFLDIRSPGLGDTAMYLCATSRGTYEQFFGPGTRLTVL.

This clonotype was observed a few times. The chain recombines TRBV2 with TRBJ2-1; no reliable D call. The V gene lost 2 bases and the J gene lost 8 bases, with 13 bases spanning the gap. There are 14 residues in the CDR3. The germline CDR1 and CDR2 sequences are SNHLY and FYNNEI. This CDR3 reads CASSEPQKVDEQFF. The CDR3 DNA reads as TGTGCCAGCAGTGAACCCCAGAAGGTTGATGAGCAGTTCTTC.

The chain carries TRBV7-9 and TRBJ2-5, with D unresolved. Trimming removed 2 bases from V and 2 bases from J, with 12 bases in between. Germline CDR1 and CDR2: SEHNR and FQNEAQ (reference sequence). The CDR3 sequence is 15 residues long. The CDR3 loop is CASSLWVAEQETQYF. In DNA, the CDR3 is TGTGCCAGCAGCTTATGGGTGGCGGAACAAGAGACCCAGTACTTC. The entire variable domain, with the rest obtained from reference TRBV7-9 and TRBJ2-5, is as follows: DTGVSQNPRHKITKRGQNVTFRCDPISEHNRLYWYRQTLGQGPEFLTYFQNEAQLEKSRLLSDRFSAERPKGSFSTLEIQRTEQGDSAMYLCASSLWVAEQETQYFGPGTRLLVL.

In this sample, this clonotype turned up many times. V is TRBV6-5 and J is TRBJ1-2; D possibly corresponds to TRBD1 (6 bases). V dropped 2 bases and J dropped 2 bases, with 6 bases sitting between them. CDR1 MNHEY and CDR2 SVGAGI come from the germline V gene. The CDR3 loop spans 13 amino acids. CDR3 in amino acids: CASSYDRNYGYTF. The CDR3 DNA sequence: TGTGCCAGCAGTTACGACAGGAACTATGGCTACACCTTC.